This is a list of T cell receptor beta chains from one sample in a study of yellow fever vaccine responses in identical twins. TCRdb re-analysed the RT-PCR reads in MiXCR, keeping a single row per CDR3 protein. Among about 16,000 distinct CDR3 sequences listed, roughly 80% were seen once. The material sequenced was T cells from blood (PBMCs), unsorted or a sorted subset (not recorded which), taken before or after yellow fever vaccination (not recorded which). The receptors stem from a woman younger than 35 who received the yellow fever vaccine. The CDR3 runs from the conserved cysteine through the conserved F or W. The D gene is left open where the match is weak. Some rows mark clone size as missing; the rest say once, few, many or name a class of expanded clone.

CASSRQGFNEQFF TGTGCCAGCAGCCGGCAGGGATTCAATGAGCAGTTCTTC NA NA TRBJ2-1 TRBV13
CASSLLIVAGYEQYF TGTGCCAGCAGCCTACTAATAGTTGCGGGCTACGAGCAGTACTTC NA NA TRBJ2-7 TRBV11-3
CASSPGRLSSYNEQFF TGCGCCAGCAGCCCTGGGAGATTAAGCTCCTACAATGAGCAGTTCTTC NA NA TRBJ2-1 TRBV4-3
CSVVVAGGAKNIQYF TGCAGCGTTGTGGTTGCCGGGGGCGCCAAAAACATTCAGTACTTC NA NA TRBJ2-4 TRBV29-1
CASSLGQGNNEQFF TGTGCTAGCAGCCTAGGACAGGGCAACAATGAGCAGTTCTTC TRBD1 NA TRBJ2-1 TRBV7-7
CSVELNTYEQYF TGCAGCGTTGAGTTAAATACCTACGAGCAGTACTTC NA NA TRBJ2-7 TRBV29-1
CASSGPGRIRNSPLHF TGTGCCAGCAGTGGTCCGGGACGAATTAGAAATTCACCCCTCCACTTT NA NA TRBJ1-6 TRBV2
CASSVYGYNEQFF TGTGCCAGCAGTGTCTACGGGTACAATGAGCAGTTCTTC NA NA TRBJ2-1 TRBV2
CASSLVLVAGATTGELFF TGTGCCAGCAGCTTGGTATTGGTAGCGGGGGCGACCACCGGGGAGCTGTTTTTT TRBD2 NA TRBJ2-2 TRBV5-4
CASSERYTLSSGANVLTF TGTGCCAGCAGCGAAAGGTACACGTTATCTTCTGGGGCCAACGTCCTGACTTTC NA NA TRBJ2-6 TRBV4-2
CASSRTGGSNQPQHF TGTGCCAGCAGCCGGACAGGGGGGAGCAATCAGCCCCAGCATTTT TRBD1 NA TRBJ1-5 TRBV11-1
CASSDSNTYEQYF TGTGCCAGCAGTGATTCCAATACCTACGAGCAGTACTTC NA NA TRBJ2-7 TRBV6-9
CASSRDSGLSYEQYF TGTGCCAGCAGTCGCGACAGCGGACTCTCCTACGAGCAGTACTTC NA NA TRBJ2-7 TRBV2
CASSYDSMNTEAFF TGTGCCAGCAGCTACGACTCCATGAACACTGAAGCTTTCTTT NA once TRBJ1-1 TRBV7-9
CASSRGLQGTYEQYF TGTGCCAGCAGTAGAGGCCTACAGGGGACCTACGAGCAGTACTTC TRBD1 NA TRBJ2-7 TRBV13
CATSRDLGSEQYF TGTGCCACCAGCAGAGATTTAGGATCCGAGCAGTACTTC NA NA TRBJ2-7 TRBV15
CSARGDSNQPQHF TGCAGCGCGCGGGGGGATAGCAATCAGCCCCAGCATTTT NA NA TRBJ1-5 TRBV29-1
CASSADRNSPLHF TGTGCCAGCAGTGCGGACCGAAATTCACCCCTCCACTTT NA NA TRBJ1-6 TRBV2
CASSHPSTAKETQYF TGTGCCAGCAGCCACCCGTCGACAGCAAAAGAGACCCAGTACTTC NA NA TRBJ2-5 TRBV14
CASSEADISYEQYF TGTGCCAGCAGTGAAGCGGACATCTCCTACGAGCAGTACTTC NA NA TRBJ2-7 TRBV2
CATSRARLAFEDTQYF TGTGCCACCAGCAGAGCGAGGCTAGCGTTCGAAGATACGCAGTATTTT NA NA TRBJ2-3 TRBV15
CASSQPGQSYEQYF TGCGCCAGCAGCCAACCGGGACAGTCCTACGAGCAGTACTTC TRBD1 once TRBJ2-7 TRBV4-3
CASSPTEASYGYTF TGTGCCAGCTCACCAACGGAGGCTTCTTATGGCTACACCTTC NA NA TRBJ1-2 TRBV18
CASSLVLNYNEQFF TGTGCCAGCAGCTTAGTCCTAAACTACAATGAGCAGTTCTTC NA NA TRBJ2-1 TRBV7-6
CASSFGGLSTDTQYF TGTGCCAGCAGTTTCGGCGGCCTAAGCACAGATACGCAGTATTTT NA NA TRBJ2-3 TRBV12-3/TRBV12-4
CASSSWDRATDTQYF TGCGCCAGCAGCTCCTGGGACAGGGCCACAGATACGCAGTATTTT TRBD1 NA TRBJ2-3 TRBV5-1
CASSPGLAGGLGSYEQYF TGTGCCAGCAGCCCCGGACTAGCGGGAGGGCTTGGATCCTACGAGCAGTACTTC TRBD2 NA TRBJ2-7 TRBV11-2
CAISEYSGEDTQYF TGTGCCATCAGTGAGTACAGCGGGGAGGACACGCAGTATTTT TRBD2 NA TRBJ2-3 TRBV10-3
CASSYFSGTEAFF TGTGCCAGCAGTTACTTCTCGGGGACTGAAGCTTTCTTT NA NA TRBJ1-1 TRBV6-5
CASSLYFGGGETQYF TGTGCCAGCAGCTTATATTTCGGGGGGGGAGAGACCCAGTACTTC TRBD2 NA TRBJ2-5 TRBV11-3
CASESSSTHNERFF TGTGCCAGCGAGTCTAGCAGTACCCACAATGAGCGGTTCTTC NA NA TRBJ2-1 TRBV9
CASSETGPGPDTQYF TGTGCCAGCAGTGAAACAGGGCCCGGCCCAGATACGCAGTATTTT NA NA TRBJ2-3 TRBV2